Listed below are T cell receptor beta chains from one sample, sequenced in a study of technical replicates of blood from a handful of donors. Data came from immunoSEQ multiplex PCR; TCRdb stores just in-frame clones and leaves some out. This sample has 98,000 or so clones, with approximately 95% found just once. The source material was T cells isolated from PBMCs. The receptors were sampled from a human donor in good health. Both conserved end residues are part of each CDR3. Each record gives: J gene, clone size, V gene, D gene, CDR3 DNA, CDR3 protein. D genes are given only for firm matches. Clone size, where shown, is once, few, many, or a class for clones that have expanded.

>TRBJ2-2|.|TRBV4-2|.
TGTGCCAGCAGCCAAGATCTTGCGTCGAACACCGGGGAGCTGTTTTTT
CASSQDLASNTGELFF
>TRBJ2-1|once|TRBV9|.
TGTGCCAGCACCCAGACCCCGGGACTTAACAATGAGCAGTTCTTC
CASTQTPGLNNEQFF
>TRBJ1-5|.|TRBV7-9|.
TGTGCCAGCAGCTTAGCTCCACAGGGCCAGCCCCAGCATTTT
CASSLAPQGQPQHF
>TRBJ1-2|.|TRBV11-2|.
TGTGCCATCTTACAGGCGTTCTATGGCTACACCTTC
CAILQAFYGYTF
>TRBJ2-7|.|TRBV6-5|TRBD1
TGTGCCAGCAGTGCGTCCGGGACAGGGCAAGGGCAGTACTTC
CASSASGTGQGQYF
>TRBJ2-5|.|TRBV29-1|.
TGCAGCGTTCTCAGGGGTAGGACCCAGTACTTC
CSVLRGRTQYF
>TRBJ1-2|.|TRBV27|.
TGTGCCAGCAGTTTTTCCCATTATGGCTACACCTTC
CASSFSHYGYTF
>TRBJ1-6|.|TRBV28|.
TGTGCCCTAGGGAGATCAACAAGGTGGTCCTATAATTCACCCCTCCACTTT
CALGRSTRWSYNSPLHF
>TRBJ2-5|.|TRBV20-1|.
TGCAGTGCTAGTATCGAGACCCAGTACTTC
CSASIETQYF
>TRBJ2-7|once|TRBV28|.
TGTGCCAGCCGGGGACAGCGGGTTGGGCAGTACTTC
CASRGQRVGQYF
>TRBJ2-7|.|TRBV30|.
TGTGCCTGGAGTGGGAGGGGATTCTACGAGCAGTACTTC
CAWSGRGFYEQYF
>TRBJ2-7|.|TRBV4-1|TRBD2
TGCGCCAGCAGCCGAGACCCAGGGCTAGCGGACTCCTACGAGCAGTACTTC
CASSRDPGLADSYEQYF
>TRBJ2-7|.|TRBV27|TRBD1
TGTGCCAGCAGTCGTCTCCAGGGGGCCTACGAGCAGTACTTC
CASSRLQGAYEQYF
>TRBJ1-5|.|TRBV28|.
TGTGCCAGCAGCCTGAGTTATCAGCCCCAGCATTTT
CASSLSYQPQHF
>TRBJ2-7|.|TRBV19|TRBD1
TGTGCCAGTAGTACCCGGGACAGGACCTACGAGCAGTACTTC
CASSTRDRTYEQYF
>TRBJ1-1|.|TRBV19|.
TGTGCCAGTAGTATAGGGGGACTACAGAACACTGAAGCTTTCTTT
CASSIGGLQNTEAFF
>TRBJ2-5|once|TRBV6-6|.
TGTGCCAGCAGACTCTACCAAGAGACCCAGTACTTC
CASRLYQETQYF
>TRBJ2-5|.|TRBV7-3|.
TGTGCCAGCAGCTTCCCAGGGGCTGGGGAGACCCAGTACTTC
CASSFPGAGETQYF
>TRBJ2-7|.|TRBV7-9|.
TGTGCCAGCAGCTTAGCGGGAGTAGGCGAGCAGTACTTC
CASSLAGVGEQYF
>TRBJ1-6|.|TRBV7-2|.
TGTGCCAGCAGCGAGGACACAGCCTATAATTCACCCCTCCACTTT
CASSEDTAYNSPLHF
>TRBJ2-1|.|TRBV14|TRBD1
TGTGCCAGCAGCCAGCTCACAACCGGGACAGGGGGCAATGAGCAGTTCTTC
CASSQLTTGTGGNEQFF
>TRBJ1-5|.|TRBV2|TRBD1
TGTGCCAGCAGTCAAGACAGGGAGAATCAGCCCCAGCATTTT
CASSQDRENQPQHF
>TRBJ1-5|.|TRBV7-9|TRBD1
TGTGCCAGCAGCCCGACGGACAGGGCAAATCAGCCCCAGCATTTT
CASSPTDRANQPQHF
>TRBJ2-7|.|TRBV7-8|TRBD2
TGTGCCAGCAGCTTACCGGGAGGGCCTCTTGGCGACGAGCAGTACTTC
CASSLPGGPLGDEQYF
>TRBJ2-7|.|TRBV30|.
TGTGCCTGGAAACGGGACACATCCTACGAGCAGTACTTC
CAWKRDTSYEQYF
>TRBJ2-3|.|TRBV14|.
TGTGCCAGCAGCCAAGATTTCATCTTCACTACAGATACGCAGTATTTT
CASSQDFIFTTDTQYF
>TRBJ1-1|.|TRBV6-5|.
TGTGCCAGCAGTTTCCAGGGAAGGGCTTTCTTT
CASSFQGRAFF
>TRBJ1-5|.|TRBV7-9|.
TGTGCCAGCAGCTTCATCGAGGAGAATCAGCCCCAGCATTTT
CASSFIEENQPQHF
>TRBJ1-1|.|TRBV14|TRBD1
TGTGCCAGCAGCCAAGATCTGGGACAGGGGCCCCGGGGCACTGAAGCTTTCTTT
CASSQDLGQGPRGTEAFF
>TRBJ1-1|.|TRBV19|.
TGTGCCAGTAGTTTCGAACACAATTCCCCTGCTGAAGCTTTCTTT
CASSFEHNSPAEAFF
>TRBJ1-2|.|TRBV7-9|.
TGTGCCAGCAGCTTACCAACTCTGGACTATGGCTACACCTTC
CASSLPTLDYGYTF
>TRBJ2-7|.|TRBV19|TRBD1
TGTGCCAGTAGCCGGGGGACAGGGGACTACGAGCAGTACTTC
CASSRGTGDYEQYF
>TRBJ2-1|.|TRBV5-1|TRBD2
TGCGCCAGCAGCTTGGGAGGGACTAGCGGGGGGATGAATGAGCAGTTCTTC
CASSLGGTSGGMNEQFF
>TRBJ1-6|.|TRBV6-6|.
TGTGCCAGCATGGGGGGGAAATACGGATCACCCCTCCACTTT
CASMGGKYGSPLHF
>TRBJ2-1|.|TRBV10-3|TRBD2
TGTGCCATCAGTGAGTCGAAAGATGTTAGCGGGAATAATGAGCAGTTCTTC
CAISESKDVSGNNEQFF
>TRBJ1-1|once|TRBV6-5|.
TGTGCCAGCAAACTACCCGGGGGAAGGACTGAAGCTTTCTTT
CASKLPGGRTEAFF
>TRBJ1-2|.|TRBV6-5|.
TGTGCCAGCAGACGGACAGCCCTAGACTATGGCTACACCTTC
CASRRTALDYGYTF
>TRBJ2-3|.|TRBV12-5|TRBD2
TGTGCTAGTGCCCTGCGTCTCACTAGCGGACACACAGATACGCAGTATTTT
CASALRLTSGHTDTQYF
>TRBJ1-1|.|TRBV28|.
TGTGCCAGCAGTTTACCAGAGAACACTGAAGCTTTCTTT
CASSLPENTEAFF
>TRBJ1-4|.|TRBV10-3|TRBD1
TGTGCCATCAGTTCCACAGGGGTCCAAACTAATGAAAAACTGTTTTTT
CAISSTGVQTNEKLFF
>TRBJ1-1|.|TRBV29-1|.
TGCAGCGCCCTTAACAGGGCAGGGAACACTGAAGCTTTCTTT
CSALNRAGNTEAFF
>TRBJ2-5|once|TRBV18|.
TGTGCCAGCTCATCGACAGGACAAGAGACCCAGTACTTC
CASSSTGQETQYF
>TRBJ1-5|.|TRBV28|.
TGTGCCAGCAGTATCACAGGGCCACAGCCCCAGCATTTT
CASSITGPQPQHF
>TRBJ1-3|.|TRBV19|.
TGTGCCAGTAGTATCCCCGGGAGGAACTCTGGAAACACCATATATTTT
CASSIPGRNSGNTIYF
>TRBJ2-1|.|TRBV6-6|.
TGTGCCAGCAGTTACTCGCAGGTTTTTGACAATGAGCAGTTCTTC
CASSYSQVFDNEQFF
>TRBJ1-1|.|TRBV28|TRBD1
TGTGCCAGCAGTAAGTTAGGGACAGGGGGGACTGAAGCTTTCTTT
CASSKLGTGGTEAFF
>TRBJ1-1|.|TRBV19|.
TGTGCCAGTAGTCTAAACGTGAACACTGAAGCTTTCTTT
CASSLNVNTEAFF
>TRBJ2-7|medium-sized|TRBV5-4|TRBD2
TGTGCCAGCAGCTTGGGAAGCGGGGGGGCCTACGAGCAGTACTTC
CASSLGSGGAYEQYF
>TRBJ2-2|.|TRBV2|TRBD1
TGTGCCAGCAGTGAAATAGGGGGCGCAAACACCGGGGAGCTGTTTTTT
CASSEIGGANTGELFF
>TRBJ2-7|.|TRBV6-1|.
TGTGCCAGCGACGCAGGGGAGCAGTACTTC
CASDAGEQYF
>TRBJ2-2|once|TRBV5-1|.
TGCGCCAGCAGCTTGGCCGCGTTAGCGGTGAACACCGGGGAGCTGTTTTTT
CASSLAALAVNTGELFF
>TRBJ2-1|.|TRBV2|.
TGTGCCAGCAGCCTCAGGGTCATGGGCTACAATGAGCAGTTCTTC
CASSLRVMGYNEQFF
>TRBJ2-1|.|TRBV7-2|.
TGTGCCAGCAGCTCCGAGCTCGGGGGATATCAGCAGTTCTTC
CASSSELGGYQQFF
>TRBJ1-1|.|TRBV28|TRBD1
TGTGCCACCTATACAGGGGCCACTGAAGCTTTCTTT
CATYTGATEAFF
>TRBJ2-5|.|TRBV28|TRBD2
TGTGCCAGCAGTTCCCGTACTTTGCCGGGAGGGTGGGGCCTCCAAGAGACCCAGTACTTC
CASSSRTLPGGWGLQETQYF
>TRBJ2-2|.|TRBV2|.
TGTGCCAGCATGGTCGCCGACAGGAGACGGACCGGGGAGCTGTTTTTT
CASMVADRRRTGELFF
>TRBJ1-2|once|TRBV6-5|TRBD1
TGTGCCAGCAGTTACTCAGTCGGGACAGGGTTTGGCTACACCTTC
CASSYSVGTGFGYTF
>TRBJ1-3|.|TRBV7-9|TRBD1
TGTGCCAGCAGCCCTGGACAGGGGGCCACTTACGACTCTGGAAACACCATATATTTT
CASSPGQGATYDSGNTIYF
>TRBJ2-3|.|TRBV12-5|.
TGTGCTAGTGGTGTCGGGAGCACAGATACGCAGTATTTT
CASGVGSTDTQYF